This is a list of T cell receptor beta chains from one sample in a study of shared clonotypes between healthy human individuals. Data came from immunoSEQ multiplex PCR; TCRdb stores just in-frame clones and leaves some out. The data hold approximately 340,000 clones, with roughly 70% observed a single time. The source material was memory CD4+ T cells sorted from blood. These receptors originate from a man between 25 and 39 years old in good health. CDR3s include the opening cysteine and the closing phenylalanine or tryptophan. The order of the fields is D gene, V gene, clone size, J gene, CDR3 DNA, CDR3 protein. A D gene is named only where the DNA matches it firmly. Size is omitted from some rows. Given values are once, few, many or a class for expanded clones.

.	TRBV10-2	.	TRBJ2-1	TGCGCCAGCAGGGACCCCGGCGGAGGGAGTCCCTCCAATGAGCAGTTCTTC	CASRDPGGGSPSNEQFF
.	TRBV6-5	.	TRBJ2-3	TGTGCCAGCAGCCTATCGCCCGGACTCAATACGCAGTATTTT	CASSLSPGLNTQYF
.	TRBV7-8	.	TRBJ2-7	TGTGCCAGCAGCTCCAATTCTTACGAGCAGTACTTC	CASSSNSYEQYF
.	TRBV4-3	.	TRBJ2-1	TGCGCCAGCAGCCAAGGAGAAGACAGTTTCTCCTACAATGAGCAGTTCTTC	CASSQGEDSFSYNEQFF
TRBD2	TRBV5-1	.	TRBJ2-1	TGCGCCAGCAGCTATAATGGACTAGCGGGTGCCGGGAATGAGCAGTTCTTC	CASSYNGLAGAGNEQFF
.	TRBV5-4	.	TRBJ1-2	TGTGCCAGCAGCTTGGGGGGGTTTGGCTATGGCTACACCTTC	CASSLGGFGYGYTF
.	TRBV7-9	.	TRBJ1-5	TGTGCCAGCAGCTTAGGGGTGGGTCAGCCCCAGCATTTT	CASSLGVGQPQHF
TRBD1	TRBV6-6	.	TRBJ2-3	TGTGCCAGCAGCAGGGGGTTTGCAGATACGCAGTATTTT	CASSRGFADTQYF
.	TRBV5-8	.	TRBJ2-3	TGTGCCAGCAGCTTGGGGCTTTCGGCTACCACAGATACGCAGTATTTT	CASSLGLSATTDTQYF
TRBD2	TRBV5-1	few	TRBJ2-1	TGCGCCAGCAGCCCACATCAGACTAGCGGGAGCTATGAGCAGTTCTTC	CASSPHQTSGSYEQFF
TRBD1	TRBV5-1	.	TRBJ1-1	TGCGCCAGTAATGACAGGGGAGGAGGAGTGGGGACTGAAGCTTTCTTT	CASNDRGGGVGTEAFF
.	TRBV5-4	.	TRBJ1-5	TGTGCCAGCTCGACCGAGGCCGCCCAGCCCCAGCATTTT	CASSTEAAQPQHF
.	TRBV29-1	few	TRBJ1-1	TGCAGCGTTGAGAAAGGGCTGAACACTGAAGCTTTCTTT	CSVEKGLNTEAFF
.	TRBV2	.	TRBJ2-6	TGTGCCAGCACCCAAAGCTCTGGGGCCAACGTCCTGACTTTC	CASTQSSGANVLTF
.	TRBV18	once	TRBJ2-2	TGTGCCAGCTCCCCGGCATACGCAGGGAACACCGGGGAGCTGTTTTTT	CASSPAYAGNTGELFF
.	TRBV29-1	few	TRBJ1-4	TGCAGCGTTGGAGAGGAAAAACTGTTTTTT	CSVGEEKLFF
.	TRBV29-1	.	TRBJ2-1	TGCAGCGTGCAGGAGGGCTGGATAAACAATGAGCAGTTCTTC	CSVQEGWINNEQFF
TRBD1	TRBV11-2	.	TRBJ1-3	TGTGCCAGCAGCTTAGTGACAGGGTACGGAAACACCATATATTTT	CASSLVTGYGNTIYF
.	TRBV29-1	.	TRBJ2-3	TGCAGCGGACGGATAGGACCTAGCACAGATACGCAGTATTTT	CSGRIGPSTDTQYF
.	TRBV18	.	TRBJ2-1	TGTGCCAGCTCCCCACGAGCGGTGACGGGAGACGATGAGCAGTTCTTC	CASSPRAVTGDDEQFF
TRBD1	TRBV28	.	TRBJ2-7	TGTGCCAGCAGACCGCAGGGGGCCGGTGGTCACGAGCAGTACTTC	CASRPQGAGGHEQYF
TRBD2	TRBV7-9	.	TRBJ2-5	TGTGCCAGCAGTCGGACTAGCGGATACCAAGAGACCCAGTACTTC	CASSRTSGYQETQYF
.	TRBV7-9	.	TRBJ1-2	TGTGCCAGCAAGCCAGACCACTACACCTTC	CASKPDHYTF
.	TRBV6-5	.	TRBJ1-5	TGTGCAAGCCCGCCGGGATATAGCAATCAGCCCCAGCATTTT	CASPPGYSNQPQHF
TRBD2	TRBV5-1	.	TRBJ2-5	TGCGCCAGCAGCACGGGGGGGGCCGGGTCCCAAGAGACCCAGTACTTC	CASSTGGAGSQETQYF
TRBD1	TRBV7-2	once	TRBJ1-4	TGTGCCAGCAGCCCCCAACCGACAGGGACCAATGAAAAACTGTTTTTT	CASSPQPTGTNEKLFF
.	TRBV11-3	many	TRBJ2-2	TGTGCCAGCAGCTTAGTTGAGGGGAGCGAGCTGTTTTTT	CASSLVEGSELFF
TRBD2	TRBV29-1	.	TRBJ2-7	TGCAGCGCCTCTAGCGGGATCTCCTACGAGCAGTACTTC	CSASSGISYEQYF
TRBD2	TRBV5-6	.	TRBJ2-2	TGTGCCAGCAGCTGGAGGCCTGGACTAGCGAAAAAGAACACCGGGGAGCTGTTTTTT	CASSWRPGLAKKNTGELFF
.	TRBV10-3	.	TRBJ2-7	TGTGCCATCAGTGAGTCCCCCCGGGGAACCTACGAGCAGTACTTC	CAISESPRGTYEQYF
.	TRBV5-4	.	TRBJ1-2	TGTGCCAGCAGCTTGAGGTCGACAGGAGACAACTATGGCTACACCTTC	CASSLRSTGDNYGYTF
.	TRBV14	.	TRBJ2-7	TGTGCCAGCAGCAACTCCGGGCCATTGGGCTACGAGCAGTACTTC	CASSNSGPLGYEQYF
.	TRBV2	once	TRBJ2-3	TGTAAATGGGGGCTAGTGGGCACAGATACGCAGTATTTT	CKWGLVGTDTQYF